This section outlines one TCR beta chain sequence together with its context. The entry originates in a study of cytomegalovirus exposure and HLA in healthy donors. There are 17 residues in the CDR3. Germline V gene lookup returns CDR1 LNHNV and CDR2 YYDKDF (reference sequence). V lost 7 bases, J lost 5 bases, and 19 bases stayed unmatched. Sequenced by immunoSEQ multiplex PCR; TCRdb stores in-frame clones only, minus some. The table includes tens of thousands of clones, roughly 91% detected once. Input material: PBMCs. The receptor comes from a woman under 30 in good health and CMV-seronegative. The chain joins TRBV15 to TRBJ2-7; 8 bases line up with TRBD2. The CDR3 nucleotides are TGTGCCACCACCGGGGGGCTTGGAGTAGCGGGACCGCACGAGCAGTACTTC. It encodes CATTGGLGVAGPHEQYF.